This T cell receptor beta chain was recovered during a study of T-cell memory formation after mild COVID-19. Study observations and caveats: Memory sampled before infection contained some responding clones, suggesting cross-reactive memory joined.

As for this clonotype: What it recognizes is unknown.

TCRdb independently ran MiXCR on the 5' RACE reads; one entry per CDR3 protein. The table has approximately 260,000 distinct CDR3 sequences, 15% to 20% seen once; the top ten hold 23%. There are 14 residues in the CDR3. Germline values: CDR1 MNHEY, CDR2 SMNVEV (reference sequence). J lost 2 bases, V lost 5 bases, and 6 bases had no gene match. The chain recombines TRBV27 with TRBJ2-7, with TRBD1 matching 7 bases. The clonotype comes from a young man who had mild COVID-19 (a few samples of this study predate the infection). Cell type and time point are not known. The sample was PBMCs or a T cell subset sorted from them (not recorded which). The CDR3 DNA reads TGTGCCAGCAGTCCATGGCAGGGGGCCTACGAGCAGTACGTC. Translated: CASSPWQGAYEQYV.